The 6 T cell receptor beta chains below come from one sample, sequenced in a study of cytomegalovirus exposure and HLA in healthy donors (dated by TCRdb to about 2017). Library preparation employed the immunoSEQ multiplex PCR assay. For the multiplex PCR, a mixture combining 60 forward primers for TCR Vbeta segments and 13 reverse primers for TCR Jbeta segments was used. Here the immuneACCESS table is served through TCRdb, limited to in-frame sequences with V and J called. Missing clones are a known gap in these copies; in checked studies unresolved V genes cover under half, and the rest lacks a known reason. In this sample the table shows 150,000 to 200,000 clones, roughly 80% of which occur a single time. The top ten clones comprise approximately 3% of the sample. The sequenced sample consisted of PBMCs. The origin of the receptors is a woman aged 35 to 49 in good health and CMV-seronegative.

This clone was detected only once. The rearrangement joins TRBV5-1 to TRBJ2-6, with D perhaps matching TRBD1 (6 bases). The CDR3 runs to 17 residues. Trimming pared 2 bases from V and 0 bases from J, leaving 12 bases between. Germline loops: CDR1 SGHRS, CDR2 YFSETQ. CDR3: CASSFRGRISGANVLTF. Written as DNA, the CDR3 is TGCGCCAGCAGCTTCAGGGGCCGAATCTCTGGGGCCAACGTCCTGACTTTC.

The V call is TRBV5-6, the J call TRBJ2-3, with 9 bases identical to TRBD2. Germline loops: CDR1 SGHDT, CDR2 YYEEEE. The CDR3 consists of 16 residues. The junction had 5 bases not matched to a gene; V was cut back by 3 bases and J by 0 bases. CDR3 bases: TGTGCCAGCAGCTCCAGAGCGGGGGGAAGCACAGATACGCAGTATTTT. As protein: CASSSRAGGSTDTQYF.

This chain connects TRBV6-6 to TRBJ2-3, with 9 bases aligning to TRBD2. The CDR3 is 16 amino acids. Germline values: CDR1 MNHNY, CDR2 SVGAGI (reference sequence). Trimming took 4 bases from V and 3 from J; bases not matched to a gene: 8. This chain's CDR3 is CASSSTTGLATDTQYF. CDR3 bases: TGTGCCAGCAGTTCCACAACCGGACTAGCGACAGATACGCAGTATTTT.

This clone came up a few times. The genes are TRBV14 and TRBJ1-2, with D tentatively TRBD1 (5 bases). CDR1 and CDR2 from the germline V gene are SGHDN and FVKESK. This CDR3 spans 14 amino acids. Trimming pared 6 bases from V and 3 bases from J, leaving 14 bases between. DNA for the CDR3: TGTGCCAGCAGACTGACAGAGTTGGACTATGGCTACACCTTC. Protein sequence: CASRLTELDYGYTF.

This clone was counted a single time. The chain joins TRBV21-1 to TRBJ1-2; the table's D call, TRBD1, was not checked against the DNA. TRBV21-1 counts as a pseudogene. The CDR3 has 16 amino acids. The chain's CDR3 is CASSKAGQKTNYGYTF. The CDR3 DNA is TGTGCCAGCAGCAAAGCGGGACAGAAGACTAACTATGGCTACACCTTC.

This chain joins TRBV5-6 and TRBJ1-1; 8 bases are a match to TRBD1. The junction had 4 bases not matched to a gene; V was cut back by 2 bases and J by 4 bases. Germline-derived CDR1 and CDR2 are SGHDT and YYEEEE. CDR3 length equals 14 residues. CDR3 sequence reads: CASSLQGVGTEAFF. For the CDR3, the DNA is TGTGCCAGCAGCTTACAGGGGGTGGGCACTGAAGCTTTCTTT.